These 9 T cell receptor beta chains were sequenced from one sample in a study of blood T cell repertoires in COVID-19 (TCRdb year 2020). To prepare the library, the immunoSEQ multiplex PCR assay was applied. The table was pulled from immuneACCESS by TCRdb, which kept in-frame rearrangements only. Such tables lose some clones; where checked, under half of the loss comes from unresolved V genes, and the rest has no known cause. This sample comprises roughly 90,000 clones, about 88% of them detected only once. The ten most abundant clones make up about 5% of the sample. The sequencing sample was made of peripheral blood. The source is a man aged 35 to 55 with acute or convalescent COVID-19.

This clone was seen only once. V gene TRBV11-3 combines with J gene TRBJ2-7, with D possibly being TRBD2 (5 bases). Trimming cost V 4 bases and J 4 bases, with 14 bases left between them. Per the germline V gene, CDR1 is SGHNT and CDR2 is YENEEA. The CDR3 covers 14 residues. This chain's CDR3 is CASSSRRKPYEQYF. In DNA, the CDR3 is TGTGCCAGCAGCTCGAGGAGGAAGCCATACGAGCAGTACTTC.

The rearrangement uses TRBV3-1 (or the pseudogene TRBV3-2) and TRBJ1-4; no reliable D call. The CDR3 has 14 amino acids. Deletions cut 4 bases from V and 5 bases from J, with 11 bases between. The germline V gene has CDR1 LGHDT and CDR2 YNNKEL (reference sequence). CDR3 protein: CASSPWTGNEKLFF. The CDR3, as DNA: TGTGCCAGCAGCCCTTGGACGGGAAATGAAAAACTGTTTTTT.

The rearrangement uses TRBV29-1 and TRBJ1-2, with unresolved D. V was cut by 4 bases and J by 0 bases, with 3 bases left in between. The germline CDR1 and CDR2 sequences are SQVTM and ANQGSEA. This CDR3 region has 11 residues. Here the CDR3 reads CSVVTNYGYTF. CDR3 sequence (DNA): TGCAGCGTTGTCACTAACTATGGCTACACCTTC.

CDR3 nucleotide sequence: TGTGCCGTCGGGGGGGGCAATGAGCAGTTCTTC. Residues: CAVGGGNEQFF. The rearrangement links TRBV19 to TRBJ2-1; 8 nucleotides agree with TRBD2. V dropped 11 bases and J dropped 6; count of bases not matched to a gene: 3. The V gene's germline CDR1 is LNHDA and CDR2 SQIVND (reference sequence). This CDR3 region has 11 residues.

V usage is TRBV7-6 and J usage is TRBJ2-2, with 7 bases lining up with TRBD2. In germline, CDR1 is SGHVS, CDR2 FNYEAQ. The CDR3 runs to 14 residues. V trimming: 4 bases; J trimming: 4 bases; junction bases outside the gene matches: 3. The CDR3 is CASSSRTSTGELFF. For the CDR3, the DNA is TGTGCCAGCAGCTCCCGGACTAGCACCGGGGAGCTGTTTTTT.

This chain links TRBV5-1 with TRBJ2-5, with D hard to call. The CDR3 runs 14 residues. V gave up 2 bases and J gave up 1 base, with 9 bases separating them. Germline values: CDR1 SGHRS, CDR2 YFSETQ. The CDR3 protein is CASSLGGTQETQYF. CDR3 DNA sequence: TGCGCCAGCAGCTTAGGCGGCACCCAAGAGACCCAGTACTTC. The full variable domain, with the rest looked up from reference TRBV5-1 and TRBJ2-5, is KAGVTQTPRYLIKTRGQQVTLSCSPISGHRSVSWYQQTPGQGLQFLFEYFSETQRNKGNFPGRFSGRQFSNSRSEMNVSTLELGDSALYLCASSLGGTQETQYFGPGTRLLVL.

The chain has TRBV5-4 and TRBJ1-2; D not certain. V was trimmed by 4 bases and J by 2 bases, leaving 18 bases between them. Germline lookup yields CDR1 SGHNT and CDR2 YYREEE (reference sequence). This CDR3 has 16 amino acids. This chain's CDR3 is CASSPPAGGMNYGYTF. The CDR3 DNA is TGTGCCAGCAGCCCCCCCGCCGGAGGGATGAACTATGGCTACACCTTC.

The chain employs TRBV19 and TRBJ1-1, with 8 bases aligning to TRBD1. Germline V gene sequence: CDR1 LNHDA, CDR2 SQIVND (reference sequence). The CDR3 is made up of 15 amino acids. V dropped 5 bases and J dropped 0; count of bases not matched to a gene: 5. The CDR3 DNA sequence: TGTGCCAGTAGTTCGTCAGGGGGCGTGAACACTGAAGCTTTCTTT. This sequence encodes CASSSSGGVNTEAFF.

The J gene is TRBJ1-3, the V gene TRBV30; D ambiguous. V was shortened by 4 bases and J by 3 bases, with 10 bases between the two germline ends. Germline V CDR1 and CDR2: GTSNPN, SVGIG (reference sequence). The CDR3 length is 13 residues. For the CDR3, the DNA is TGTGCCTGGACAGGAGGATATGGAAACACCATATATTTT. Its protein product is CAWTGGYGNTIYF.